What follows describes a single T cell receptor (beta chain). Its target is unknown. CDR3 size: 12 residues. The V gene lost 4 bases and the J gene lost 5 bases, with 5 bases spanning the gap. The germline CDR1 and CDR2 sequences are MNHEY and SVGAGI. No treatment had been given to any patient before thyroid surgery. The entry originates in a study of metastatic and nonmetastatic thyroid tumors. Across the study: A comparison of repertoires was made across blood and tumor or nodule tissue from malignant and benign thyroid patients.

Whole-study results and caveats: Reportedly, malignant thyroid tumors had significantly higher TCR beta diversity than benign nodules, in blood and tumor.

Per the authors' pipeline: In papillary thyroid cancer, a distant-metastasis classifier was built using CDR3 differences across clinicopathological groups. TCRdb re-called the PCR reads with MiXCR. The V and J calls follow TCRdb's processing rather than the paper's. The sample contains over 9,000 clones, under 30% of which appear only once. Sequenced material: tumor tissue. The clonotype originates from a female donor with papillary thyroid cancer or a benign thyroid nodule (not recorded which). Some clones in this sample may be carry-over from other donors' samples. The J gene is TRBJ2-2, the V gene TRBV6-5; D gene ambiguous. The CDR3 is CASSLRTGELFF. As DNA, the CDR3 is TGTGCCAGCAGTTTAAGAACCGGGGAGCTGTTTTTT.